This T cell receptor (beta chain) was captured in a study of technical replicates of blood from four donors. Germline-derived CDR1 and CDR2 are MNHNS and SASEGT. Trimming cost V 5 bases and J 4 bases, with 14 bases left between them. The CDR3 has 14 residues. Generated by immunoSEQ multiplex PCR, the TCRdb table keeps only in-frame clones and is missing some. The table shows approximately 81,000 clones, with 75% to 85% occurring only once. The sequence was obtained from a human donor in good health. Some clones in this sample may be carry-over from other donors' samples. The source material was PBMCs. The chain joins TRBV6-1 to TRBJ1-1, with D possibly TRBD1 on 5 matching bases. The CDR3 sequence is CASSPAGRTTEAFF. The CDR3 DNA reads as TGTGCCAGCAGTCCCGCAGGGCGTACCACTGAAGCTTTCTTT.